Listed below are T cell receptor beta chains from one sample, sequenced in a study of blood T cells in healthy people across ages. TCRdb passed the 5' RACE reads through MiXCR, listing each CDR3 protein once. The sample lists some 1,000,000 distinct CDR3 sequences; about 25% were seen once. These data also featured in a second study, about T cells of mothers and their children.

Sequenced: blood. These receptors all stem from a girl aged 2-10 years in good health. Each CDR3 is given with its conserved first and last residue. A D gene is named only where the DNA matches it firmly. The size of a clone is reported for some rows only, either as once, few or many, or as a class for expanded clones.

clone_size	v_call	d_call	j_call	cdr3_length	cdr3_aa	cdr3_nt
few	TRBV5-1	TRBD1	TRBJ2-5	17	CASSYRGGGQGRETQYF	TGCGCCAGCAGCTACCGTGGGGGAGGACAGGGCCGAGAGACCCAGTACTTC
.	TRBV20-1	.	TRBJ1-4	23	CSARDSGQPEEQPSVATNEKLFF	TGCAGTGCTAGAGATAGTGGGCAGCCCGAGGAACAACCCAGTGTTGCAACTAATGAAAAACTGTTTTTT
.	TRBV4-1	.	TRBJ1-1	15	CASSPLDRHGTEAFF	TGCGCCAGCAGCCCCTTGGACAGACACGGGACTGAAGCTTTCTTT
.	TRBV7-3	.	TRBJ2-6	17	CASSQGPSPPGANVLTF	TGTGCCAGCAGCCAGGGGCCTTCTCCCCCTGGGGCCAACGTCCTGACTTTC
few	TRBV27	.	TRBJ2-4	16	CASSQRVILAKNIQYF	TGTGCCAGCAGCCAGCGGGTGATCCTAGCCAAAAACATTCAGTACTTC
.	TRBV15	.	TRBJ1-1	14	CATSRYRETPEAFF	TGTGCCACCAGCAGATACAGGGAAACCCCTGAAGCTTTCTTT
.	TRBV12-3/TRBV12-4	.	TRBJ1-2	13	CASSLNRVNGYTF	TGTGCCAGCAGTTTAAACAGGGTCAATGGCTACACCTTC
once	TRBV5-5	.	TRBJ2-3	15	CASSLQAYSTDTQYF	TGTGCCAGCAGCTTACAGGCCTATAGCACAGATACGCAGTATTTT
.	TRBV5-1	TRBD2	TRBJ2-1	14	CASGPRTSQNEQFF	TGCGCCAGCGGCCCCCGGACTAGCCAGAATGAGCAGTTCTTC
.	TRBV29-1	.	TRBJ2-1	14	CSVARVLQGNEQFF	TGCAGCGTTGCGCGGGTACTTCAGGGGAATGAGCAGTTCTTC
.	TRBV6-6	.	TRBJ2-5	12	CASQGLAETQYF	TGTGCCAGCCAGGGGCTAGCGGAGACCCAGTACTTC
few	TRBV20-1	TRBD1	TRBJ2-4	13	CSASGTGKNIQYF	TGCAGTGCCTCCGGGACAGGCAAAAACATTCAGTACTTC
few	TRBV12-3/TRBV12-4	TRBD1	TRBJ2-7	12	CASSWGTDEQYF	TGTGCCAGCAGTTGGGGGACAGACGAGCAGTACTTC
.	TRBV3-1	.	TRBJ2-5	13	CASSQVGGMAQYF	TGTGCCAGCAGCCAAGTAGGGGGAATGGCCCAGTACTTC
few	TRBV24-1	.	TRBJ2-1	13	CATSDFGFNEQFF	TGTGCCACCAGTGATTTTGGATTTAATGAGCAGTTCTTC
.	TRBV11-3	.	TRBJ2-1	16	CASSPSRGGNHNEQFF	TGTGCCAGCAGCCCCAGTCGTGGAGGGAACCACAATGAGCAGTTCTTC
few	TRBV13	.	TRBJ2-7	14	CASSGGYGRYEQYF	TGTGCCAGCAGTGGGGGGTACGGGCGCTACGAGCAGTACTTC
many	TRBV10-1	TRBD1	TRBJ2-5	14	CASSAGTGRETQYF	TGCGCCAGCAGTGCGGGGACAGGACGAGAGACCCAGTACTTC
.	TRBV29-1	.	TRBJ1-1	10	CSAWTDEAFF	TGCAGCGCCTGGACCGATGAAGCTTTCTTT
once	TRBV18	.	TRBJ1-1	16	CASSPWEDLGNTEAFF	TGTGCCAGCTCACCTTGGGAAGACCTGGGGAACACTGAAGCTTTCTTT
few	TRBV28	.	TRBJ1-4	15	CASSFVGRTNEKLFF	TGTGCCAGCAGTTTCGTCGGTCGGACTAATGAAAAACTGTTTTTT
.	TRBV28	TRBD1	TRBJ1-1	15	CASSSGQAGDLEAFF	TGTGCCAGCAGTTCGGGACAGGCGGGGGACCTTGAAGCTTTCTTT
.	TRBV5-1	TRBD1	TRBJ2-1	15	CASSSDRGVYNEQFF	TGCGCCAGCAGCTCGGACAGGGGGGTCTACAATGAGCAGTTCTTC
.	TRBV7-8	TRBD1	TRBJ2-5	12	CASTGQEETQYF	TGTGCCAGCACTGGACAGGAAGAGACCCAGTACTTC
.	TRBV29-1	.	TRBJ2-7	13	CSTEEGVPGEQYF	TGCAGTACGGAGGAGGGAGTACCGGGCGAGCAGTACTTC
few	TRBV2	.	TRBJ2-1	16	CASTGISQGGYNEQFF	TGTGCCAGCACCGGTATCTCACAGGGAGGCTACAATGAGCAGTTCTTC
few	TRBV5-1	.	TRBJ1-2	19	CASSLRNGRVPAVREGYTF	TGCGCCAGCAGCTTACGTAACGGCAGGGTACCCGCGGTGAGAGAAGGCTACACCTTC
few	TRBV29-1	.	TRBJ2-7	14	CSVEITGGGVGQYF	TGCAGCGTTGAGATAACAGGGGGGGGAGTTGGGCAGTACTTC
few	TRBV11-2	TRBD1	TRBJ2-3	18	CASSLVGTGELSTDTQYF	TGTGCCAGCAGCTTAGTGGGGACAGGCGAACTTAGCACAGATACGCAGTATTTT
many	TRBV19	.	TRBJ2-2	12	CASRSGTGELFF	TGTGCCAGTAGGTCAGGGACCGGGGAGCTGTTTTTT
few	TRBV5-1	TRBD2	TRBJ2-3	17	CASSLFSGRAYTDTQYF	TGCGCCAGCAGCTTGTTTAGCGGGAGGGCCTACACAGATACGCAGTATTTT
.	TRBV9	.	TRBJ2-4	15	CASSEQGLAKNIQYF	TGTGCCAGCAGCGAACAGGGCCTAGCCAAAAACATTCAGTACTTC
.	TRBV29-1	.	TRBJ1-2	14	CSVSTEAQNYGYTF	TGCAGCGTCTCTACAGAAGCCCAGAACTATGGCTACACCTTC
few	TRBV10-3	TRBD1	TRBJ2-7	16	CAINPTGKAPSYEQYF	TGTGCCATCAACCCGACAGGGAAAGCCCCTTCCTACGAGCAGTACTTC
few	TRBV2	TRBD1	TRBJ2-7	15	CASKWIPGQDYEQYF	TGTGCCAGCAAGTGGATACCGGGACAGGACTACGAGCAGTACTTC
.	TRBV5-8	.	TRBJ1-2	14	CASSLMGASGGYTF	TGTGCCAGCAGCTTGATGGGGGCTTCGGGTGGCTACACCTTC
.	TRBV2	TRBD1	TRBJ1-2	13	CASSPDRGYDYTF	TGTGCCAGCAGTCCCGACAGGGGTTATGACTACACCTTC
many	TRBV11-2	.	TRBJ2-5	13	CASSLTAEETQYF	TGTGCCAGCAGCTTAACAGCAGAAGAGACCCAGTACTTC
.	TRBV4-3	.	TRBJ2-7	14	CASSQGWTSYEQYF	TGCGCCAGCAGCCAAGGCTGGACGTCGTACGAGCAGTACTTC
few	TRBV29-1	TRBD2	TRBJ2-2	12	CSAGGYTGELFF	TGCAGCGCGGGAGGATACACCGGGGAGCTGTTTTTT
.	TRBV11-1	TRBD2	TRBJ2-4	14	CASSSGLGIDIQYF	TGTGCCAGCAGCTCAGGACTAGGGATTGACATTCAGTACTTC
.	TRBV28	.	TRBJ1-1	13	CASSPPPILEAFF	TGTGCCAGCAGTCCCCCTCCTATACTTGAAGCTTTCTTT
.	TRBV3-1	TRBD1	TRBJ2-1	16	CASSQEVPGGRNEQFF	TGTGCCAGCAGCCAAGAAGTTCCAGGGGGAAGGAATGAGCAGTTCTTC
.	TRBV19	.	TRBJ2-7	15	CASSYRDPVGVGQYF	TGTGCCAGTAGCTACCGGGACCCAGTCGGAGTAGGGCAGTACTTC
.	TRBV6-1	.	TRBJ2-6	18	CASSPIQGLTPGANVLTF	TGTGCCAGCAGTCCAATCCAGGGGCTTACCCCTGGGGCCAACGTCCTGACTTTC
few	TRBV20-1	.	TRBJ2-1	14	CSATMGAWMDEQFF	TGCAGTGCTACGATGGGGGCCTGGATGGATGAGCAGTTCTTC
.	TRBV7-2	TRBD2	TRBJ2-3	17	CASSSRTSGRGGDTQYF	TGTGCCAGCAGCTCTCGGACTAGCGGGAGGGGTGGAGATACGCAGTATTTT
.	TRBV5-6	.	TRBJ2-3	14	CASSLVRGEDTQYF	TGTGCCAGCAGCTTGGTCAGGGGGGAAGATACGCAGTATTTT
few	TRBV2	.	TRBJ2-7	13	CASSEDLAYEQYF	TGTGCCAGCAGTGAAGATCTAGCCTACGAGCAGTACTTC
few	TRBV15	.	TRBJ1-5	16	CATSRDPGGSNQPQHF	TGTGCCACCAGCAGAGATCCCGGGGGGAGCAATCAGCCCCAACATTTT
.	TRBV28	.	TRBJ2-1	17	CASSVKERVPIYNEQFF	TGTGCCAGCAGTGTGAAGGAGCGGGTGCCCATCTACAATGAGCAGTTCTTC
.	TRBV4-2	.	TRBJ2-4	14	CASQYLSGKNIQYF	TGTGCCAGCCAGTATCTAAGTGGCAAAAACATTCAGTACTTC
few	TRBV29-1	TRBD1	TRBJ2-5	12	CSGRDSKETQYF	TGCAGCGGACGGGACAGCAAAGAGACCCAGTACTTC
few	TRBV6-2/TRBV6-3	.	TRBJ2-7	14	CASSRGRTLYEQYF	TGTGCCAGCAGTCGGGGGAGGACTCTCTACGAGCAGTACTTC
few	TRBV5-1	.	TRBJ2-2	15	CASSLIWTNTGELFF	TGCGCCAGCAGCTTAATCTGGACAAACACCGGGGAGCTGTTTTTT
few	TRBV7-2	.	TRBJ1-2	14	CASSSSAAYYGYTF	TGTGCCAGCAGCTCCAGCGCAGCCTATTATGGCTACACCTTC
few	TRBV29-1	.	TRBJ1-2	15	CSVEEGFSANYGYTF	TGCAGCGTTGAAGAGGGTTTTTCCGCGAACTATGGCTACACCTTC